Each of the 4 T cell receptor beta chains below was sequenced from the same sample in a study of blood T cell repertoires in COVID-19. The data were produced by immunoSEQ multiplex PCR, yet TCRdb's version contains in-frame clones alone and is incomplete. The sample yields over 150,000 clones, around 90% seen once. Source material: PBMCs or T cells enriched from blood (not recorded which). These receptors all come from a woman under 40 who had recovered from COVID-19.

This clone was observed a handful of times. This rearrangement joins TRBV19 to TRBJ1-2; the D gene is possibly TRBD1 (5 bases). Trimming left V 4 bases short and J 0 bases short, with 12 bases between. Germline CDR1 LNHDA, CDR2 SQIVND (reference sequence). The CDR3 is 15 residues long. In nucleotides, the CDR3 is TGTGCCAGTAGTACAGGGAGGGCTCCTAACTATGGCTACACCTTC. Translation: CASSTGRAPNYGYTF. The full variable domain, with the rest looked up from reference TRBV19 and TRBJ1-2, is DGGITQSPKYLFRKEGQNVTLSCEQNLNHDAMYWYRQDPGQGLRLIYYSQIVNDFQKGDIAEGYSVSREKKESFPLTVTSAQKNPTAFYLCASSTGRAPNYGYTFGSGTRLTVV.

This chain uses TRBV5-4 with TRBJ2-3, with 7 bases aligning to TRBD1. The germline CDR1 and CDR2 sequences are SGHNT and YYREEE (reference sequence). Trimming removed 6 bases from V and 1 base from J; junction bases left unmatched: 5. The length of the CDR3 is 14 residues. The CDR3 DNA sequence: TGTGCCAGCATTCGGGACAGAGGCACAGATACGCAGTATTTT. This sequence encodes CASIRDRGTDTQYF.

This clone was seen just once. The rearrangement joins TRBV19 to TRBJ1-1, with 7 bases aligning to TRBD1. The CDR3 has 15 residues. Germline-derived CDR1 and CDR2 are LNHDA and SQIVND (reference sequence). Losses at the gene ends were 6 bases for V and 5 bases for J; bases not matched to a gene: 12. The CDR3 loop is CASSISGGVRTEAFF. The DNA of the CDR3 is TGTGCCAGTAGCATTTCAGGGGGTGTGAGGACTGAAGCTTTCTTT.

This chain links TRBV6-6 with TRBJ2-1; 8 bases are a match to TRBD2. The V segment lost 2 bases and the J segment 12 bases; nucleotides outside the gene matches: 6. The CDR3 is 13 residues long. Germline lookup yields CDR1 MNHNY and CDR2 SVGAGI (reference sequence). The CDR3 protein is CASSYNGGEWQFF. In nucleotides, the CDR3 is TGTGCCAGCAGTTACAACGGGGGGGAATGGCAGTTCTTC.